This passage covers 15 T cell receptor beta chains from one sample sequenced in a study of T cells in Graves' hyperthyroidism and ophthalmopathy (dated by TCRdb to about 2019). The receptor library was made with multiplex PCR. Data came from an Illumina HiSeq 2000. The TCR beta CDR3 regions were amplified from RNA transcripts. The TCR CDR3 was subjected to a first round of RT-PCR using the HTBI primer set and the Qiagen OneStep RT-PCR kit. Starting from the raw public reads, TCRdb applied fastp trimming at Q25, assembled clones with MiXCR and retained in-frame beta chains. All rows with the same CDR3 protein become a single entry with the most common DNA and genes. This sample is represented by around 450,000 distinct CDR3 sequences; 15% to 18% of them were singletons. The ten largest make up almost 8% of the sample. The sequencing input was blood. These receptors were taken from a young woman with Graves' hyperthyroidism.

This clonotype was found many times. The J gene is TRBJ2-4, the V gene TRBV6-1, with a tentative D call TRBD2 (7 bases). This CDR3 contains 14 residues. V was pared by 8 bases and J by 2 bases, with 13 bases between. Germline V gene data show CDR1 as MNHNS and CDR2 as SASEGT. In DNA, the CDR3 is TGTGCCAGCGAGAGCGGGGACACCAAAAACATTCAGTACTTC. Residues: CASESGDTKNIQYF.

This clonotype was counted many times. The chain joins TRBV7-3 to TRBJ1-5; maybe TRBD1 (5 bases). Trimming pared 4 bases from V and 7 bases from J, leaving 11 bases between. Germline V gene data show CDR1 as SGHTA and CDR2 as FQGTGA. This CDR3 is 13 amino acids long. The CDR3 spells CASSSEEGQPQHF. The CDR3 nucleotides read TGTGCCAGCAGCTCCGAGGAGGGGCAGCCCCAGCATTTT. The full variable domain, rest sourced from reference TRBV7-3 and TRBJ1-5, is GAGVSQTPSNKVTEKGKYVELRCDPISGHTALYWYRQSLGQGPEFLIYFQGTGAADDSGLPNDRFFAVRPEGSVSTLKIQRTERGDSAVYLCASSSEEGQPQHFGDGTRLSIL.

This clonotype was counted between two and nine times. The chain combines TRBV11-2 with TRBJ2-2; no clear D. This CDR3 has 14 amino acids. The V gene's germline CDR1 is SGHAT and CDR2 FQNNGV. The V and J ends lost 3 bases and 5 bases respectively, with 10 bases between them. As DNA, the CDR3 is TGTGCCAGCAGCTTGGATGGTTGGACCGGGGAGCTGTTTTTT. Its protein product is CASSLDGWTGELFF.

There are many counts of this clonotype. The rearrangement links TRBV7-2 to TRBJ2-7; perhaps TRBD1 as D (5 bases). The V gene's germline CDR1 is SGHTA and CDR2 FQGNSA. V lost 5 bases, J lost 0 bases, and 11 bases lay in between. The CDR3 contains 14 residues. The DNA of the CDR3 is TGTGCCAGCAGCCTATCGACAGACTCCTACGAGCAGTACTTC. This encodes CASSLSTDSYEQYF.

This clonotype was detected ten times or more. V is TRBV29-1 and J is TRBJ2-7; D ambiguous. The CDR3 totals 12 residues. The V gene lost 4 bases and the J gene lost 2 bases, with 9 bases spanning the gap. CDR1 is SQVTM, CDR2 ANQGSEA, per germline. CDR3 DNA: TGCAGCGTTGCGGCCTACACCTACGAGCAGTACTTC. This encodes CSVAAYTYEQYF.

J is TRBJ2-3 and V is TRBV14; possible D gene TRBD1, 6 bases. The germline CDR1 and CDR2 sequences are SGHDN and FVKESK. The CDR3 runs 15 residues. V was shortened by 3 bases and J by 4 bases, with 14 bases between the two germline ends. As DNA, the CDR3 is TGTGCCAGCAGCCAGGGGGTCCACAGGGCAGATACGCAGTATTTT. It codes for CASSQGVHRADTQYF.

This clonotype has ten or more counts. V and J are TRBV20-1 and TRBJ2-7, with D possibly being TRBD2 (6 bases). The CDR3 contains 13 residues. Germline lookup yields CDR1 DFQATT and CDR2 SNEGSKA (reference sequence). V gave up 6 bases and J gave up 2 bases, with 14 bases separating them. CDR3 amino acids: CSAFKPGAYEQYF. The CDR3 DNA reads TGCAGTGCGTTTAAACCGGGGGCCTACGAGCAGTACTTC.

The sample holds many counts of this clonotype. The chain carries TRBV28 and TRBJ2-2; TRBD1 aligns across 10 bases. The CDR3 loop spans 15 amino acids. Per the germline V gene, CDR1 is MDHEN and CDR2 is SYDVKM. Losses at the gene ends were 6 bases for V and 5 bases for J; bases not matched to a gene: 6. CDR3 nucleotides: TGTGCCAGCAGGGAGACAGGGGGCTCGACCGGGGAGCTGTTTTTT. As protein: CASRETGGSTGELFF. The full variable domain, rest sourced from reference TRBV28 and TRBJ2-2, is DVKVTQSSRYLVKRTGEKVFLECVQDMDHENMFWYRQDPGLGLRLIYFSYDVKMKEKGDIPEGYSVSREKKERFSLILESASTNQTSMYLCASRETGGSTGELFFGEGSRLTVL.

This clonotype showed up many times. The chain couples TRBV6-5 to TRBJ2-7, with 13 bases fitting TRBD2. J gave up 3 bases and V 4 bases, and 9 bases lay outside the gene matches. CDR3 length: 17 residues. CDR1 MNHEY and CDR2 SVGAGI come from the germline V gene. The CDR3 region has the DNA TGTGCCAGCAGTTCATCGAGGACTAGCGGGGGTGTCTACGAGCAGTACTTC. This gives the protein CASSSSRTSGGVYEQYF.

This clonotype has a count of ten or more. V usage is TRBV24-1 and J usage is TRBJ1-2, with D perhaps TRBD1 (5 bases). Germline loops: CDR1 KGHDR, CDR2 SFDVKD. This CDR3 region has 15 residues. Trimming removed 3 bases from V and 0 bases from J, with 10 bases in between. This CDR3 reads CATSDGDRANYGYTF. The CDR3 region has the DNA TGTGCCACCAGTGATGGAGACAGAGCTAACTATGGCTACACCTTC.

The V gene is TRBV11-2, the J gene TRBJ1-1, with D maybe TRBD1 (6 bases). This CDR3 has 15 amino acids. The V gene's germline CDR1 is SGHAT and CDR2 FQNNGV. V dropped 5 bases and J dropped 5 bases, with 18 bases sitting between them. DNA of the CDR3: TGTGCCAGCAGCCCCATACAGGGACGGGAGACTGAAGCTTTCTTT. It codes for CASSPIQGRETEAFF.

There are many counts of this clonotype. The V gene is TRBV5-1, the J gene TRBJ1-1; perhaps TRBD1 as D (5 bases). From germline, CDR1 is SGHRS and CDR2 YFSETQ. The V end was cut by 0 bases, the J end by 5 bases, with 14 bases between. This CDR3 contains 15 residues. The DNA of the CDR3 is TGCGCCAGCAGCTTGGGGTGGAGGGAGGGGACTGAAGCTTTCTTT. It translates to CASSLGWREGTEAFF.

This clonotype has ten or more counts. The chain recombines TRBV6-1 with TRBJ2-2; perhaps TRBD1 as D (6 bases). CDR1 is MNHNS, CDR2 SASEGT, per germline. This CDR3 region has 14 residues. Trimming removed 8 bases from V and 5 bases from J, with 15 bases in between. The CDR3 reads CASRGDKETGELFF. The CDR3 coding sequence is TGTGCCAGCCGTGGGGACAAGGAGACCGGGGAGCTGTTTTTT.

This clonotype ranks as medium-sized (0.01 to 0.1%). The CDR3 sequence is CSAKQGADNSPLHF. The CDR3, as DNA: TGCAGTGCGAAACAGGGGGCGGATAATTCACCCCTCCACTTT. This chain links TRBV20-1 with TRBJ1-6, with 9 bases fitting TRBD1. The CDR3 has 14 residues. J was trimmed by 5 bases and V by 6 bases; bases with no gene match: 5. CDR1 DFQATT and CDR2 SNEGSKA come from the germline V gene (reference sequence).

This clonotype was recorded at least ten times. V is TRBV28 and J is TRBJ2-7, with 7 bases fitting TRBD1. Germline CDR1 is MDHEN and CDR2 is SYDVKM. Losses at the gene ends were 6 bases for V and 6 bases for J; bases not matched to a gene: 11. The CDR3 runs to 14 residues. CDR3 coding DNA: TGTGCCAGCAGCCCCAGGACAGGTACGGGCGAGCAGTACTTC. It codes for CASSPRTGTGEQYF.